The 6 T cell receptor beta chains in this list originate from one sample, sequenced in a study of memory CD4+ T cells and cytomegalovirus serostatus. The sort gate was single viable CD3+CD4+CD8-CD45RO+ cells for memory CD4+ T cells. Only in-frame clones appear in the TCRdb table, and some are missing; sequencing was by immunoSEQ multiplex PCR. The sample lists 30,000 to 45,000 clones, 65% to 80% occurring once. The sequencing input was memory CD4+ T cells from blood. The receptors come from an adult in good health and CMV-seropositive.

The gene calls are TRBV19 and TRBJ2-5; D uncertain. CDR1 and CDR2 from the germline V gene are LNHDA and SQIVND (reference sequence). There are 14 residues in the CDR3. The ends were cut back, 1 base at V and 2 bases at J, with 8 bases in the middle. CDR3: CASSIVGGQETQYF. The CDR3 bases are TGTGCCAGTAGTATAGTGGGCGGTCAAGAGACCCAGTACTTC.

The chain joins TRBV19 to TRBJ1-5, with D uncertain. V was trimmed by 4 bases and J by 0 bases, leaving 10 bases between them. The CDR3 totals 15 residues. Germline V gives CDR1 LNHDA, CDR2 SQIVND (reference sequence). The CDR3 region is CASSTGIFSNQPQHF. The CDR3 DNA is TGTGCCAGTAGTACAGGAATCTTTAGCAATCAGCCCCAGCATTTT.

The CDR3 DNA follows: TGTGCCAGCAGCCCTGGACACGTTACCTACAATGAGCAGTTCTTC. This encodes CASSPGHVTYNEQFF. The chain uses TRBV7-2 and TRBJ2-1; possible D gene TRBD1, 5 bases. CDR1 and CDR2 (germline): SGHTA, FQGNSA. The V gene lost 5 bases and the J gene lost 2 bases, with 13 bases spanning the gap. CDR3 length: 15 amino acids.

The chain combines TRBV7-8 with TRBJ2-7; 7 bases line up with TRBD2. The ends lost 5 bases at V and 6 bases at J; junction bases unmatched: 13. This CDR3 is 15 amino acids long. Germline CDR1 reads SGHVS; CDR2 reads FQNEAQ. The CDR3 loop reads CASSPPRLGLGEQYF. The CDR3 DNA follows: TGTGCCAGCAGCCCCCCCCGACTAGGACTAGGCGAGCAGTACTTC.

Comment on this clone: A far larger clone is one base from this, pointing to a likely read error. This chain uses TRBV7-8 with TRBJ1-1; D is unresolved. V lost 0 bases, J lost 0 bases, and 2 bases lay in between. The CDR3 extends over 13 amino acids. The germline CDR1 and CDR2 sequences are SGHVS and FQNEAQ. The CDR3 reads CASSLALNTEAFF. Written as DNA, the CDR3 is TGTGCCAGCAGCTTAGCGCTGAACACTGAAGCTTTCTTT.

The chain links TRBV7-3 to TRBJ2-5; D could derive from TRBD1 or TRBD2 (7 bases each). V shed 5 bases and J shed 4 bases, with 14 bases lying between them. The germline gives CDR1 SGHTA, CDR2 FQGTGA. The CDR3 runs 14 residues. CDR3 DNA sequence: TGTGCCAGCAGCCCAGGGGGGAGGGGAGAGACCCAGTACTTC. Protein: CASSPGGRGETQYF.